The rows below give T cell receptor beta chains drawn from one sample of a study of tumor-infiltrating lymphocytes in primary liver carcinoma. One entry per CDR3 protein results from TCRdb running MiXCR on the multiplex PCR reads. The sample consists of hundreds of thousands of distinct CDR3 sequences, 58% of them appearing once. The sample comprised peripheral blood. The receptors were gathered from a woman in her 30s with primary liver carcinoma and hepatitis B virus infection. Each CDR3 is given with its conserved first and last residue. Fields, in order: J gene, V gene, CDR3 protein.

TRBJ1-5 TRBV12-3/TRBV12-4 CASSSRQTNQPQHF
TRBJ1-1 TRBV19 CVSSMGPRGTEAFF
TRBJ1-5 TRBV12-3/TRBV12-4 CASSPGQGLQPQHF
TRBJ2-4 TRBV5-1 CASSLATTQGIQYF
TRBJ2-5 TRBV29-1 CSVRTSGSGTQYF
TRBJ2-1 TRBV7-9 CASSLGDRGQFF
TRBJ1-5 TRBV7-8 CASSFSGQTNQPQHF
TRBJ1-6 TRBV12-3/TRBV12-4 CASSLAFGDSNTYNSSLHF
TRBJ1-4 TRBV5-4 CASSLVTGTNEKLFF
TRBJ1-5 TRBV5-6 CASSFQGRKRPQHF
TRBJ2-7 TRBV7-8 CASSSPGTSLAVPYEQYF
TRBJ2-5 TRBV12-3/TRBV12-4 CASSYGRLQETQYF
TRBJ1-1 TRBV11-2 CAGSLEWGGTEAFF
TRBJ2-4 TRBV29-1 CSVSTSGVAKNIQYF
TRBJ1-5 TRBV6-5 CASSPGTGLNQPQHF
TRBJ2-1 TRBV11-1 CASSLFGRGEQFF
TRBJ1-5 TRBV29-1 CNVGRDNNQPQHF
TRBJ2-7 TRBV12-1 CASSFRGRRSYEQYF
TRBJ2-7 TRBV13 CARPLRDEQYF
TRBJ1-2 TRBV6-2/TRBV6-3 CASSYWVKSPRGAGYTF
TRBJ2-2 TRBV12-3/TRBV12-4 CASSLLWAGELFF
TRBJ2-6 TRBV4-2 CASSPLSGANVLTF
TRBJ1-6 TRBV12-5 CASGPREHSPLHF
TRBJ1-2 TRBV29-1 CSVAGTGGFGYTF
TRBJ1-2 TRBV11-2 CASSSQGVHFGYTF
TRBJ1-3 TRBV7-9 CASSLRPPSGRGNTIYF
TRBJ1-6 TRBV29-1 CSVENRGARNLYNSPLHF
TRBJ1-2 TRBV14 CASSRRTGDGYTF
TRBJ2-5 TRBV5-6 CASSLSLGTAKQETQYF
TRBJ2-3 TRBV9 CVSSVVEGSSTDTQYF
TRBJ1-4 TRBV11-2 CASSARTANEKLFF
TRBJ2-5 TRBV6-2/TRBV6-3 CASRRAGGEQETQYF
TRBJ2-2 TRBV4-2 CASNQEYSSGGELFF
TRBJ2-7 TRBV6-5 CASSRTSGRKSVYEQYF
TRBJ1-5 TRBV6-6 CASSYHPDLTGGIEQPQHF
TRBJ2-7 TRBV11-2 CASSPVDGSYEQYF